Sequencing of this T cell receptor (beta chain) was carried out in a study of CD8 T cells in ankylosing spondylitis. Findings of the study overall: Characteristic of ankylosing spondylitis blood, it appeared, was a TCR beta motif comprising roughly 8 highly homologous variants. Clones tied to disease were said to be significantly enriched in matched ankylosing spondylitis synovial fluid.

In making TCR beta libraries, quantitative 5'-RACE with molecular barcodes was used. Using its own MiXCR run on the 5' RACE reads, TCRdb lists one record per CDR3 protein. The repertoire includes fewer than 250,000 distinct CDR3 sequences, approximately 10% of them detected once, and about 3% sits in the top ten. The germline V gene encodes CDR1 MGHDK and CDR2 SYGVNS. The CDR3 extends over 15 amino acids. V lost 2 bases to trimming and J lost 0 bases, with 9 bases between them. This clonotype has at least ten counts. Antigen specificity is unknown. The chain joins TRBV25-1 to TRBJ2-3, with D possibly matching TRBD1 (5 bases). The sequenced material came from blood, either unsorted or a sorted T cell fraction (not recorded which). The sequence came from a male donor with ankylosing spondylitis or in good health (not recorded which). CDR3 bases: TGTGCCAGCAGTGAAGGGGCTACTAGCACAGATACGCAGTATTTT. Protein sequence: CASSEGATSTDTQYF. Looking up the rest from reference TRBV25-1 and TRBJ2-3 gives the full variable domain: EADIYQTPRYLVIGTGKKITLECSQTMGHDKMYWYQQDPGMELHLIHYSYGVNSTEKGDLSSESTVSRIRTEHFPLTLESARPSHTSQYLCASSEGATSTDTQYFGPGTRLTVL.